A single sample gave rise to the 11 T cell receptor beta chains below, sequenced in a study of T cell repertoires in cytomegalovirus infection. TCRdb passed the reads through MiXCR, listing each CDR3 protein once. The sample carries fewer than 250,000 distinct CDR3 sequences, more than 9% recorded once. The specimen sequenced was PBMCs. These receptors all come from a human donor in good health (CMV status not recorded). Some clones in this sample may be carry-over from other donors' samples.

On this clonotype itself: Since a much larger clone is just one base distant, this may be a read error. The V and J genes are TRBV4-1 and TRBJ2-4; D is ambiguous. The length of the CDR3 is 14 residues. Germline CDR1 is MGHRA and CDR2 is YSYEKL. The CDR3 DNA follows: TGCGCCAGCAGCCTCCTCGCGCGAGTCGCCATTCTGTACTTC. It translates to CASSLLARVAILYF.

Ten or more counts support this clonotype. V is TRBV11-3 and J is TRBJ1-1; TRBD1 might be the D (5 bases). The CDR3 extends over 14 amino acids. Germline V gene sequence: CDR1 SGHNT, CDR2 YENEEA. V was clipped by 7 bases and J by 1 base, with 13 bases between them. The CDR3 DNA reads TGTGCCAGCAACTGGTGGGGGGAGAACACTGAAGCTTTCTTT. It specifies CASNWWGENTEAFF.

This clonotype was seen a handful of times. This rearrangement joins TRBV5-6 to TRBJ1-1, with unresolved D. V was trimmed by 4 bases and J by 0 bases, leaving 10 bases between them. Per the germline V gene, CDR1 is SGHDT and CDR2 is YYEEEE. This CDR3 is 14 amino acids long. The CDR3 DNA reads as TGTGCCAGCAGCGCACTTACATTGAACACTGAAGCTTTCTTT. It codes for CASSALTLNTEAFF.

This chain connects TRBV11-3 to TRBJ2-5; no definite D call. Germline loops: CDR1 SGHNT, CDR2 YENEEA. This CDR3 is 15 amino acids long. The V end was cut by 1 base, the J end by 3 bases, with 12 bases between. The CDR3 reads CASSLVRGPKETQYF. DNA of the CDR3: TGTGCCAGCAGCTTAGTGCGCGGACCCAAAGAGACCCAGTACTTC. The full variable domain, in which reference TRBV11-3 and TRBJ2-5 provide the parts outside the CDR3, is EAGVVQSPRYKIIEKKQPVAFWCNPISGHNTLYWYLQNLGQGPELLIRYENEEAVDDSQLPKDRFSAERLKGVDSTLKIQPAELGDSAVYLCASSLVRGPKETQYFGPGTRLLVL.

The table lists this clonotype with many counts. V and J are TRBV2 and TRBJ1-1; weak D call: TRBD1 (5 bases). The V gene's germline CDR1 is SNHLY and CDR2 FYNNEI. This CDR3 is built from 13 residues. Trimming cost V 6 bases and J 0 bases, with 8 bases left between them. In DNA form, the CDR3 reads TGTGCCAGCAGAGAGGACATGAACACTGAAGCTTTCTTT. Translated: CASREDMNTEAFF.

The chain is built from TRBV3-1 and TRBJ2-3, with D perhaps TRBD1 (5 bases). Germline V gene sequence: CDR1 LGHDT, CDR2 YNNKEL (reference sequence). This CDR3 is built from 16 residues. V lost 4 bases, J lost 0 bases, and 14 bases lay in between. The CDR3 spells CASSPHLTASTDTQYF. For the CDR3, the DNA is TGTGCCAGCAGCCCACACCTGACAGCTAGCACAGATACGCAGTATTTT.

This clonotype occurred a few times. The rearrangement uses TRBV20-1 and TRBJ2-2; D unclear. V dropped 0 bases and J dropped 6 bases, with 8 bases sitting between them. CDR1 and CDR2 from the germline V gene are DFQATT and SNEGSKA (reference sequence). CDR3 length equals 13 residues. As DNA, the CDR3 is TGCAGTGCTAGAGATCACCAGGCCGGGGAGCTGTTTTTT. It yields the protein CSARDHQAGELFF.

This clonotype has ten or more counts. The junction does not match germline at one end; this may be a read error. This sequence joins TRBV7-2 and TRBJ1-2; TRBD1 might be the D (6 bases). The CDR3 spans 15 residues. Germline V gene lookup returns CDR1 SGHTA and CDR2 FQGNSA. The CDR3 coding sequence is TGTGCCAGCGGCTTAGGGGGGCGCCTGGAGGATGGCTACACCTTC. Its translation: CASGLGGRLEDGYTF. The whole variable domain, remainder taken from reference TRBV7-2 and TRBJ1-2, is GAGVSQSPSNKVTEKGKDVELRCDPISGHTALYWYRQSLGQGLEFLIYFQGNSAPDKSGLPSDRFSAERTGGSVSTLTIQRTQQEDSAVYLCASGLGGRLEDGYTFGSGTRLTVV.

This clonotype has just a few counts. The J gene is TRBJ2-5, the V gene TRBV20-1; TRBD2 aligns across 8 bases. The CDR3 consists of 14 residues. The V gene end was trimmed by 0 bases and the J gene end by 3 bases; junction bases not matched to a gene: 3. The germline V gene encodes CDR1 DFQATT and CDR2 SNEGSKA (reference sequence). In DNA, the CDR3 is TGCAGTGCTAGAGAAGCGGGGGTCGAAGAGACCCAGTACTTC. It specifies CSAREAGVEETQYF.

CDR3 DNA sequence: TGCAGTGCTCCCTCCCAGGGACAGGGGTTTCGCAATGAGCAGTTCTTC. Its translation is CSAPSQGQGFRNEQFF. The chain links TRBV20-1 to TRBJ2-1; 10 bases agree with TRBD1. The CDR3 contains 16 residues. The V and J ends lost 5 bases and 6 bases, in that order; junction bases with no gene match: 13. From germline, CDR1 is DFQATT and CDR2 SNEGSKA (reference sequence).

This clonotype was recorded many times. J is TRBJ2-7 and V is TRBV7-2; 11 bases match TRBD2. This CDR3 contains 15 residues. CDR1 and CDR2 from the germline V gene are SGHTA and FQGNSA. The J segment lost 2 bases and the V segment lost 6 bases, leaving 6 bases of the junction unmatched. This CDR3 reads CASRGLAGSPYEQYF. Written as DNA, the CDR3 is TGTGCCAGCAGAGGACTAGCGGGTTCGCCCTACGAGCAGTACTTC.